The clone carrying this T cell receptor beta chain was detected ten times or more. Its antigen is currently unknown. TCR beta libraries were made by quantitative 5'-RACE with molecular barcodes. MiXCR was run by TCRdb on the 5' RACE reads, yielding one entry per CDR3 protein. Seen here are about 250,000 distinct CDR3 sequences, roughly a quarter observed once, and the top ten hold approximately 0.61%. The data stem from a study of CD8 T cells in ankylosing spondylitis. V lost 7 bases to trimming and J lost 4 bases, with 14 bases between them. The CDR3 consists of 14 residues. Study-wide results and limits: Significant enrichment of disease-linked clones was reportedly seen in matched ankylosing spondylitis synovial fluid. Disease-linked clones were CD8+ and relatively rare in peripheral blood. Ankylosing spondylitis blood appeared to carry a characteristic TCR beta motif of under ten highly homologous variants.

J is TRBJ1-5 and V is TRBV12-3 or TRBV12-4; D unclear. What was sequenced was blood, either unsorted or a sorted T cell fraction (not recorded which). The TCR originated in a male donor with ankylosing spondylitis or in good health (not recorded which). CDR3 sequence (DNA): TGTGCCAGCAACACCAGACCCGATAATCAGCCCCAGCATTTT. It translates to CASNTRPDNQPQHF.